This T cell receptor (beta chain) was sequenced in a study of blood T cell repertoires in COVID-19. Study details: Acute and convalescent COVID-19 specimens originated in the United States, Italy and Spain. The cDNA or gDNA used as material had been derived from T cells, B-cell-depleted T cells, or PBMCs.

How the authors handled the data: Quantification of nucleated cells was approximated via reference gene primer amplification. The assay was immunoSEQ multiplex PCR, and TCRdb's table has in-frame clones only and misses some. V and J calls and clone size come straight from that table; D and trimming were deduced from the DNA. The sample includes roughly 100,000 clones, roughly 84% of them seen just once. Trimming shortened V by 5 bases and J by 6 bases, and 14 bases separated the two germline ends. Germline CDR1 reads MDHEN; CDR2 reads SYDVKM. The CDR3 spans 13 residues. The chain uses TRBV28 and TRBJ2-7; TRBD1 is a possible D gene (6 bases). This receptor was identified in a human donor in a cohort sampled during active COVID-19. Sequencing used peripheral blood. The CDR3 spells CASSLAQGPEQYF. For the CDR3, the DNA is TGTGCCAGCAGTCTAGCACAGGGCCCCGAGCAGTACTTC. Looking up the rest from reference TRBV28 and TRBJ2-7 gives the full variable domain: DVKVTQSSRYLVKRTGEKVFLECVQDMDHENMFWYRQDPGLGLRLIYFSYDVKMKEKGDIPEGYSVSREKKERFSLILESASTNQTSMYLCASSLAQGPEQYFGPGTRLTVT.